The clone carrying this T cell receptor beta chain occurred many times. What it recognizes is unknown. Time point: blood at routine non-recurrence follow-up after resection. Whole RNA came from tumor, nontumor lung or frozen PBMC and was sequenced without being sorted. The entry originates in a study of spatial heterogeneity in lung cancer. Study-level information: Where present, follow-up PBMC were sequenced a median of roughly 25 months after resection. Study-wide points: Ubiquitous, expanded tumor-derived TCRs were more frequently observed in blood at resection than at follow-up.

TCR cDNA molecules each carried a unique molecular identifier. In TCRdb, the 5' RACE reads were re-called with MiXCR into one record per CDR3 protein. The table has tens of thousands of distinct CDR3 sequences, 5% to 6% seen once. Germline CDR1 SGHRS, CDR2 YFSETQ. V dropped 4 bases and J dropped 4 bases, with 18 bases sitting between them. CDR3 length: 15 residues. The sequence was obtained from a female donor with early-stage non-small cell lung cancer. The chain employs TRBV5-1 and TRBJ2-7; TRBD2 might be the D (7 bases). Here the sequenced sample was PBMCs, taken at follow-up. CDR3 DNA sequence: TGCGCCAGCAGCCCTGGGGGGGCCAGGGTGTACGAGCAGTACTTC. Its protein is CASSPGGARVYEQYF. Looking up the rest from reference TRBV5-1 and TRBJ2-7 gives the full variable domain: KAGVTQTPRYLIKTRGQQVTLSCSPISGHRSVSWYQQTPGQGLQFLFEYFSETQRNKGNFPGRFSGRQFSNSRSEMNVSTLELGDSALYLCASSPGGARVYEQYFGPGTRLTVT.